One TCR beta chain is described in this entry. What antigen it recognizes has not been identified. No base quality values were provided; no much bigger clone lies one nucleotide off. The germline V gene encodes CDR1 DFQATT and CDR2 SNEGSKA (reference sequence). V is trimmed back by 3 bases and J by 2 bases, and the junction contains 7 bases that no gene match accounts for. Including cysteine and phenylalanine, the CDR3 has 14 amino acids. Only the CDR3 DNA stays, 42 bases, in frame from base 1. This sample is drawn from a study of blood T cell repertoires in COVID-19 (dated by TCRdb to the early 2020s). In the study overall: Collaborator samples came from the United States, Italy and Spain and covered acute and convalescent phases of COVID-19. The repertoires were released in a freely available public database meant as a resource for research on the immune response to SARS-CoV-2. Subjects who had been exposed to COVID-19, were actively infected with it, or had recovered from it provided the deeply sampled blood TCRbeta repertoires that made up the dataset. The sample metadata nearly always contained a de-identified subject ID, COVID-19 status, age in years and sex. Where HLA class I and class II types were available, the types were taken from metadata supplied by the sample provider, not from assay-based typing. The samples were drawn from the first 160 participants of the ongoing ImmuneRACE study and from 1,254 subjects provided by 6 global collaborators. The prospective study material was composed of cDNA or gDNA derived from T cells, B-cell-depleted T cells, or PBMCs.

TCRbeta CDR3 regions were amplified from genomic DNA by means of the immunoSEQ Assay, a bias-controlled multiplex PCR. The study's own analysis went as follows. Within the assay, amplification of reference gene primers was used to estimate how many nucleated cells each sample contained. Sequence reads were collapsed and filtered to measure the absolute abundance of every unique TCRbeta CDR3 rearrangement. For each sample, productive Simpson clonality was calculated by taking the square root of Simpson's diversity index across productive rearrangements. TCRdb's version of the immuneACCESS table is confined to in-frame rearrangements and falls short of the full clone set. An unresolved V gene accounts for under half of the shortfall where checked; the remainder is of unknown origin. The V and J calls and the clone size are those of that table, but D and trimming were determined from the DNA. This sample lists around 200,000 clones; 70% to 90% were detected once. The ten biggest clones cover approximately 12% of the sample.

The investigation overall reported the following: Clinical and demographic metadata were provided uncurated, with the amount varying by source and participant.

Samples from volunteer blood donors who had recovered from COVID-19 were contributed by a second Seattle source. Whole blood was collected in K2EDTA tubes by collaborating institutions according to the institutions' own protocols. For TCRbeta analysis, collaborators shipped samples in one of three forms: frozen whole blood, isolated PBMCs, or DNA extracted from either of those sample types. The sequence joins TRBV20-1 to TRBJ2-7, with 7 junctional bases fitting TRBD1. This receptor was taken from a woman younger than 30 who had recovered from COVID-19. The sample comprised peripheral blood. The bases read TGCAGTGCTAGTCATACAGGGGAACCCTACGAGCAGTACTTC. Its translation is CSASHTGEPYEQYF.